The clone carrying this T cell receptor beta chain was recorded at least ten times. Antigen: not known. The study recruited healthy Caucasian donors from Russia who were aged roughly 6 to 95. CDR1 is SGDLS, CDR2 YYNGEE, per germline. V lost 4 bases and J lost 0; bases outside the gene matches: 7. CDR3 size: 15 residues. This record belongs to a study of blood T cells in healthy people across ages. Study-wide findings and caveats: A greater number of naive CD4+ cells and higher diversity distinguished long-lived donors from aged donors.

Through a sample-barcoded 5' primer and a J-beta primer mix, a second PCR was run for roughly 7 to 11 cycles. The template-switch adaptor was a 5' adaptor with 12 random nucleotides. It tagged each cDNA molecule. TCRdb re-called the 5' RACE reads with MiXCR, one entry per CDR3 protein. In the table there are hundreds of thousands of distinct CDR3 sequences, about 34% of which are singletons. This TCR was recovered from a woman older than 75 in good health. Sequenced: blood. The V and J genes are TRBV9 and TRBJ2-7; TRBD1 agrees at 7 bases. The chain's CDR3 is CASSSGDSYSYEQYF. The DNA of the CDR3 is TGTGCCAGCAGCTCCGGGGACAGTTACTCCTACGAGCAGTACTTC.